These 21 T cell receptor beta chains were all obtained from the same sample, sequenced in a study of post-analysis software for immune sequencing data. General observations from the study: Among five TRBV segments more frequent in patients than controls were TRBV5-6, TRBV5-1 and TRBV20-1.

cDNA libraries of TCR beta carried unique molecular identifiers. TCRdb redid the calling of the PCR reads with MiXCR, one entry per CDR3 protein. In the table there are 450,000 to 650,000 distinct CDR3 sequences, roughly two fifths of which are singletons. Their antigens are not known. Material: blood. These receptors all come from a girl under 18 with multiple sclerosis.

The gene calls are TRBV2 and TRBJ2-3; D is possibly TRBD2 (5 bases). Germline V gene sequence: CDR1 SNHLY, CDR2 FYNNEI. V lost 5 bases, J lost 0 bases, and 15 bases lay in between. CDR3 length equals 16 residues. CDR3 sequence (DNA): TGTGCCAGCAGTCGGGCAGCGCGAGGGAGCACAGATACGCAGTATTTT. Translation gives CASSRAARGSTDTQYF. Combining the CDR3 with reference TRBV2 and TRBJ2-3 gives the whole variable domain EPEVTQTPSHQVTQMGQEVILRCVPISNHLYFYWYRQILGQKVEFLVSFYNNEISEKSEIFDDQFSVERPDGSNFTLKIRSTKLEDSAMYFCASSRAARGSTDTQYFGPGTRLTVL.

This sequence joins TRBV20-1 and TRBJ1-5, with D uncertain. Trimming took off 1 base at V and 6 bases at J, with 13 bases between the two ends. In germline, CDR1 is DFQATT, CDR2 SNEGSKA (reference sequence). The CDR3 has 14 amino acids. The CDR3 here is CSARGGPTSQPQHF. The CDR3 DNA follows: TGCAGTGCTAGAGGAGGGCCCACGAGTCAGCCCCAGCATTTT.

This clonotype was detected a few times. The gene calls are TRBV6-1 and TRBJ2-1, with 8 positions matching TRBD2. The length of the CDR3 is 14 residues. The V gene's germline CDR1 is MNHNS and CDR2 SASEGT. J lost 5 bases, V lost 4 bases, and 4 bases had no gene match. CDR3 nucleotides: TGTGCCAGCAGTGTAACTAGCGGTGACAATGAGCAGTTCTTC. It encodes CASSVTSGDNEQFF.

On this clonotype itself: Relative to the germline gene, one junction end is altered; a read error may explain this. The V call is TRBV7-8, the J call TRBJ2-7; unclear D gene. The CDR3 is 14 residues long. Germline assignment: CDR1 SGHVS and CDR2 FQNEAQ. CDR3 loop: CASRRTVSSYEQYF. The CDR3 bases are TGCGCCAGCAGACGGACGGTCAGCTCCTACGAGCAGTACTTC.

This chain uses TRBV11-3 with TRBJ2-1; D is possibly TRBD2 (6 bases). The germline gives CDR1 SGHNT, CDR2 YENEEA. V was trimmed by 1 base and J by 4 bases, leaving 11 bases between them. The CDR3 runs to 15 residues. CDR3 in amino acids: CASSLGVAGYNEQFF. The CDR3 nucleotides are TGTGCCAGCAGCTTAGGGGTGGCGGGATACAATGAGCAGTTCTTC.

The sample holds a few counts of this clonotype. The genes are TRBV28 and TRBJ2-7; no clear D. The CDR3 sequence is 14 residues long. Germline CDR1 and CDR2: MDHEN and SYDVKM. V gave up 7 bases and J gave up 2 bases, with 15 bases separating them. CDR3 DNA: TGTGCCAGCACCTTACTTTATAAACCCTACGAGCAGTACTTC. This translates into CASTLLYKPYEQYF. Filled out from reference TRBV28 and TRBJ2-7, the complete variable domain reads DVKVTQSSRYLVKRTGEKVFLECVQDMDHENMFWYRQDPGLGLRLIYFSYDVKMKEKGDIPEGYSVSREKKERFSLILESASTNQTSMYLCASTLLYKPYEQYFGPGTRLTVT.

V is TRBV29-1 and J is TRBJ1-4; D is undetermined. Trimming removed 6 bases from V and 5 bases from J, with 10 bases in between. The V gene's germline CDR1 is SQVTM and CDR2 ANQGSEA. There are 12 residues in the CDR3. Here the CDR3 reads CSVRDENEKLFF. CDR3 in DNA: TGCAGCGTCCGGGATGAAAATGAAAAACTGTTTTTT.

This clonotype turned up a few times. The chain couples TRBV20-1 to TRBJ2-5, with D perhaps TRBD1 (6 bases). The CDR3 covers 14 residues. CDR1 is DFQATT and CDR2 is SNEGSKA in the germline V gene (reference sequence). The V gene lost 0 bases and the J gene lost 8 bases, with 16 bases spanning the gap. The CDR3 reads CSAREEGLGGTQYF. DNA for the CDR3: TGCAGTGCTAGAGAAGAAGGCTTAGGGGGTACCCAGTACTTC.

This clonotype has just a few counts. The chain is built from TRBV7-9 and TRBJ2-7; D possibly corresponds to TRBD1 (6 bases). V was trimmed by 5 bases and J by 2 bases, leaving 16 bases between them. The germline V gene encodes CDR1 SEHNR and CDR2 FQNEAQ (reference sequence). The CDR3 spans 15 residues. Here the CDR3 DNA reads TGTGCCAGCAGCCCGAGACAGGCTTGGACCTACGAGCAGTACTTC. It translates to CASSPRQAWTYEQYF.

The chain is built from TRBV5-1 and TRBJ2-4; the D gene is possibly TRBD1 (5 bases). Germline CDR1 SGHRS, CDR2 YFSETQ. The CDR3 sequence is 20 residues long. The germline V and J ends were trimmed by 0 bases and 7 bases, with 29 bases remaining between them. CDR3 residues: CASSLADIEAERREQNIQYF. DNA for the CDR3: TGCGCCAGCAGCTTGGCGGACATTGAGGCCGAGCGAAGGGAACAGAACATTCAGTACTTC.

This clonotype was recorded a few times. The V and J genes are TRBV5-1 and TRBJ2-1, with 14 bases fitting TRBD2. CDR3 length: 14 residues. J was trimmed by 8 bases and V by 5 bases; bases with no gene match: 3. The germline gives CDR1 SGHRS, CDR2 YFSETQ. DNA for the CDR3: TGCGCCAGCAGGGGGACTAGCGGGAGCTATGAGCAGTTCTTC. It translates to CASRGTSGSYEQFF.

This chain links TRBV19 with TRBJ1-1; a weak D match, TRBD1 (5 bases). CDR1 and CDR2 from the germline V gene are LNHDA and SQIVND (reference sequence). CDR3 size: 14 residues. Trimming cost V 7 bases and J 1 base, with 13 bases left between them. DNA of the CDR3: TGTGCCAGTATCTCCCGGGGGTGGAACACTGAAGCTTTCTTT. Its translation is CASISRGWNTEAFF. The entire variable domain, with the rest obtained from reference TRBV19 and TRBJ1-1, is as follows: DGGITQSPKYLFRKEGQNVTLSCEQNLNHDAMYWYRQDPGQGLRLIYYSQIVNDFQKGDIAEGYSVSREKKESFPLTVTSAQKNPTAFYLCASISRGWNTEAFFGQGTRLTVV.

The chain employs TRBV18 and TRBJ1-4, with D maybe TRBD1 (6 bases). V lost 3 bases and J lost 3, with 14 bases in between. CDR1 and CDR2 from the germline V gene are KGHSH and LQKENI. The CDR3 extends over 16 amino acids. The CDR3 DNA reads TGTGCCAGCTCACCCCAACAGGGTGGAGCTAATGAAAAACTGTTTTTT. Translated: CASSPQQGGANEKLFF.

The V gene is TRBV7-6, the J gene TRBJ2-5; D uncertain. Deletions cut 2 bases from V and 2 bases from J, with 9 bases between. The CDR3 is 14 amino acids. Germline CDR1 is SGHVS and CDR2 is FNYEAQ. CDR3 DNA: TGTGCCAGCAGCTTAAGGTCCCCGCAAGAGACCCAGTACTTC. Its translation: CASSLRSPQETQYF.

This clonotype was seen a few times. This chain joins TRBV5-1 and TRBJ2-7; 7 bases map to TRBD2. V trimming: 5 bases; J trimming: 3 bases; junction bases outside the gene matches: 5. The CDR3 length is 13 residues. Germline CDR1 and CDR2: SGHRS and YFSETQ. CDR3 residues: CASSPTSLYEQYF. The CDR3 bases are TGCGCCAGCAGTCCGACTAGCCTCTACGAGCAGTACTTC.

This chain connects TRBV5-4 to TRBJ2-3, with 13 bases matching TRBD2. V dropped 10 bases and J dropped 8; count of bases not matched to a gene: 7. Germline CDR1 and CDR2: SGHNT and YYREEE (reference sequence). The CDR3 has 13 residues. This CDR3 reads CAWRTSGSGTQYF. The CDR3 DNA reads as TGTGCCTGGAGGACTAGCGGGAGTGGTACGCAGTATTTT.

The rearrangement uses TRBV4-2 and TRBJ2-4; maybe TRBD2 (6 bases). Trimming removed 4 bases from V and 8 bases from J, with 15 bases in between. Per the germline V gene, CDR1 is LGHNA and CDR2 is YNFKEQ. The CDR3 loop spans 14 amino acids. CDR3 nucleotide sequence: TGTGCCAGCAGCCCTCGACTAGAATGGCACATTCAGTACTTC. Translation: CASSPRLEWHIQYF.

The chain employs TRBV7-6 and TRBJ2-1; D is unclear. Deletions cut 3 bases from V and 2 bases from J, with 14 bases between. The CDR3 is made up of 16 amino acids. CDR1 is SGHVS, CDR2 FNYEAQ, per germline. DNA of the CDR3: TGTGCCAGCAGCTTGACCCCAAGCGCCACCTACAATGAGCAGTTCTTC. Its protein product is CASSLTPSATYNEQFF.

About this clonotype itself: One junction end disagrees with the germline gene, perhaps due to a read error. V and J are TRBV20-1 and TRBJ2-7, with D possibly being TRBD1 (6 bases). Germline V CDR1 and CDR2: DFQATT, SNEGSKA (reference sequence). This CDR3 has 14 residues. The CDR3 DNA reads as TGCAGTGCTAGTCCCCAGCGGCCGTCAGGGGAGCTGTACTTC. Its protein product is CSASPQRPSGELYF.

The CDR3: CASSLAWQGNREQFF. The CDR3 bases are TGTGCCAGCAGCTTAGCGTGGCAGGGGAATAGGGAGCAGTTCTTC. The chain links TRBV7-9 to TRBJ2-1, with a possible D match to TRBD1 (6 bases). The germline V and J ends were trimmed by 0 bases and 10 bases, with 16 bases remaining between them. Germline CDR1 SEHNR, CDR2 FQNEAQ (reference sequence). The CDR3 consists of 15 residues.

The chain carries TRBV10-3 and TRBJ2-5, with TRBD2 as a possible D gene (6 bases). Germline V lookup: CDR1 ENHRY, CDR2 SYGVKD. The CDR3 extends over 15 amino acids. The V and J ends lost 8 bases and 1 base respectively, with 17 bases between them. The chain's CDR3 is CAIGEGAGFQETQYF. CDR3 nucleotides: TGTGCCATCGGGGAAGGTGCGGGGTTCCAAGAGACCCAGTACTTC.